The entry below describes one T cell receptor (beta chain). Antigen: not known. This entry comes from a study of T cell responses to AZD1222 COVID-19 vaccine. Regarding the study as a whole: Vaccine-associated CD4 TCRs ranged over spike, dominating at 160-218 and 743-854.

With 7 bases removed from V and 7 bases from J, the gap between germline ends came to 10 bases. Germline lookup yields CDR1 SEHNR and CDR2 FQNEAQ (reference sequence). This CDR3 has 11 residues. Some clones are missing from TCRdb's copy, which holds only in-frame ones; the method was immunoSEQ multiplex PCR. Of 95,000 to 100,000 clones detected, around 90% appear once; the ten largest clones hold roughly 13%. This specimen consisted of peripheral blood, obtained on day 0 of AZD1222 vaccination. This receptor was identified in an adult in good health. The gene calls are TRBV7-9 and TRBJ2-5; D unclear. For the CDR3, the DNA is TGTGCCAGCACCGGTTCCCGGACCCAGTACTTC. It encodes CASTGSRTQYF.